This T cell receptor (beta chain) derives from a study of blood T cell repertoires in COVID-19. Looking at the study overall: The analysed material was cDNA or gDNA that came from T cells, B-cell-depleted T cells, or PBMCs.

In the source study's methods: Reference gene primer amplification yielded estimated nucleated cell counts. Assay used: immunoSEQ multiplex PCR; TCRdb lists only in-frame clones, some missing. V and J calls and clone size follow that table, whereas D and trimming were derived from the DNA. The sample has 90,000 to 110,000 clones, about three quarters seen once; the top ten hold about 4.7%. The V and J ends lost 3 bases and 0 bases respectively, with 18 bases between them. The CDR3 covers 18 residues. Germline-derived CDR1 and CDR2 are MDHEN and SYDVKM. This TCR was sampled from a human donor in a cohort sampled during active or convalescent COVID-19. The specimen was peripheral blood. The chain joins TRBV28 to TRBJ2-1; no reliable D call. The chain's CDR3 is CASSFPPPPKSSYNEQFF. DNA of the CDR3: TGTGCCAGCAGTTTTCCCCCCCCGCCAAAGAGCTCCTACAATGAGCAGTTCTTC.